This T cell receptor (beta chain) is drawn from a study of coeliac disease. To note about this clone: The antigen is unknown.

The repertoire was sequenced with immunoSEQ multiplex PCR; TCRdb's copy has only in-frame clones and lacks some. This repertoire shows approximately 6,500 clones, roughly 66% found once; its top ten account for roughly 6.7%. Broader study findings: Control samples showed higher TRB and TRG clonality than intraepithelial and lamina propria samples in active celiac disease.

The CDR3 loop spans 13 amino acids. V was shortened by 0 bases and J by 9 bases, with 13 bases between the two germline ends. The V gene's germline CDR1 is SGDLS and CDR2 YYNGEE. The clonotype originates from a man aged 45-60 years with active celiac disease. This chain connects TRBV9 to TRBJ2-7; D is possibly TRBD2 (7 bases). Sequences were obtained from lamina propria lymphocytes from the gut. The CDR3 sequence is CASSVEGGGGQYF. The CDR3 bases are TGTGCCAGCAGCGTAGAAGGGGGGGGAGGGCAGTACTTC.